Below, 10 T cell receptor beta chains from the same sample are listed, as sequenced in a study of T cells in tumors after PD-1 blockade (dated by TCRdb to between 2019 and 2020). This sample's time point label indicates: after anti-PD-1 therapy. Libraries came from the immunoSEQ multiplex PCR assay. TCRdb took over this immuneACCESS table, retaining in-frame rearrangements with V and J assigned. Such tables are incomplete; in checked studies, under half of the missing clones stem from an unresolved V gene, and the remainder is unexplained. The sample profile shows 14,000 to 15,000 clones; over 70% of them were found once. In total, the top ten clones hold approximately 22% of the sample. The specimen comprised PBMCs, sampled after anti-PD-1 treatment. These receptors originate from a human donor with basal cell carcinoma.

The chain has TRBV7-9 and TRBJ2-5, with D possibly TRBD2 on 5 matching bases. The J call may be incorrect, as the DNA end agrees better with TRBJ2-7. The CDR3 is 14 residues long. CDR1 and CDR2 (germline): SEHNR, FQNEAQ (reference sequence). The CDR3 bases are TGTGCCAGCAGCCCGGACTCCTGGGGCTACGAGCAGTACTTC. Amino acid sequence: CASSPDSWGYEQYF.

J is TRBJ1-1 and V is TRBV7-9; D remains unclear. Per the germline V gene, CDR1 is SEHNR and CDR2 is FQNEAQ (reference sequence). This CDR3 has 10 residues. Trimming left V 1 base short and J 11 bases short, with 5 bases between. CDR3 sequence: CASSLDRAFF. DNA of the CDR3: TGTGCCAGCAGCTTAGACCGGGCTTTCTTT.

This clone was detected a few times. The V gene is TRBV6-4, the J gene TRBJ2-1; 7 bases map to TRBD2. V trimming: 8 bases; J trimming: 0 bases; junction bases outside the gene matches: 7. CDR1 and CDR2 (germline): MRHNA, SNTAGT. The CDR3 extends over 15 amino acids. The CDR3 is CASGLAESSYNEQFF. The CDR3, as DNA: TGTGCCAGCGGCCTAGCGGAAAGCTCCTACAATGAGCAGTTCTTC.

This clone was counted a single time. The chain is built from TRBV3-1 (or the pseudogene TRBV3-2) and TRBJ2-1, with TRBD1 as a possible D gene (5 bases). The CDR3 contains 15 residues. Germline CDR1 is LGHDT and CDR2 is YNNKEL (reference sequence). V was cut by 1 base and J by 7 bases, with 14 bases left in between. The CDR3 here is CASSQAAGLGNEQFF. In DNA form, the CDR3 reads TGTGCCAGCAGCCAAGCGGCAGGGCTCGGGAATGAGCAGTTCTTC.

The chain is built from TRBV28 and TRBJ1-4; D remains ambiguous. Trimming removed 4 bases from V and 8 bases from J, with 14 bases in between. Germline CDR1 is MDHEN and CDR2 is SYDVKM. The CDR3 extends over 14 amino acids. This chain's CDR3 is CASSSDVRREKLFF. CDR3 DNA sequence: TGTGCCAGCAGTTCGGACGTTCGGAGAGAAAAACTGTTTTTT.

The chain is built from TRBV5-6 and TRBJ1-5, with a possible D match to TRBD1 (6 bases). Germline V gene data show CDR1 as SGHDT and CDR2 as YYEEEE. With 2 bases removed from V and 2 bases from J, the gap between germline ends came to 20 bases. There are 18 residues in the CDR3. For the CDR3, the DNA is TGTGCCAGCAGCTTTACCGGGCGCGGGGGGGGCGGCAATCAGCCCCAGCATTTT. Translating it yields CASSFTGRGGGGNQPQHF.

The genes are TRBV5-6 and TRBJ2-5; no definite D call. Trimming stripped 0 bases from V and 5 bases from J, with 11 bases between. From germline, CDR1 is SGHDT and CDR2 YYEEEE. The CDR3 spans 14 residues. The CDR3 region has the DNA TGTGCCAGCAGCTTGGAGGTCGACGTGGAGACCCAGTACTTC. Its protein is CASSLEVDVETQYF.

The V gene is TRBV3-1 (or the pseudogene TRBV3-2), the J gene TRBJ2-5, with D possibly TRBD2 on 6 matching bases. This CDR3 region has 15 residues. Trimming pared 7 bases from V and 3 bases from J, leaving 18 bases between. In germline, CDR1 is LGHDT, CDR2 YNNKEL (reference sequence). In DNA form, the CDR3 reads TGTGCCAGCACCCCCCCGGCGGGGCCCAAAGAGACCCAGTACTTC. Protein sequence: CASTPPAGPKETQYF.

The CDR3 nucleotides read TGTGCCAGCAGTTTATCCGTTAGACTAGCCGACACAGATACGCAGTATTTT. Its translation is CASSLSVRLADTDTQYF. This chain uses TRBV28 with TRBJ2-3; 7 bases align to TRBD2. Unmatched junction bases numbered 9, after V lost 1 base and J lost 2 bases. The CDR3 contains 17 residues. From germline, CDR1 is MDHEN and CDR2 SYDVKM.

This clone was counted a few times. The rearrangement joins TRBV7-8 to TRBJ2-7; D remains ambiguous. Germline V CDR1 and CDR2: SGHVS, FQNEAQ. This CDR3 is 11 amino acids long. Trimming stripped 5 bases from V and 1 base from J, with 3 bases between. The CDR3 bases are TGTGCCAGCAGCCCTTCCTACGAGCAGTACTTC. Translated, it gives CASSPSYEQYF.